This T cell receptor beta chain is drawn from a study of neurological immune-mediated disorders. This clonotype was counted many times. Antigen specificity is unknown. The junction departs from the called germline gene at one end, perhaps through a read error. Overall study results and limits: Multiple sclerosis, the disease with the least TCR clonal expansion, fell below healthy controls, whereas HTLV-1-associated myelopathy showed the most.

The CDR3 loop spans 17 amino acids. Per the germline V gene, CDR1 is SSHAT and CDR2 is FNYEAQ (reference sequence). TCRdb reprocessed the 5' RACE reads via MiXCR and lists one record per CDR3 protein. The sample has 11,000 to 15,000 distinct CDR3 sequences; around 14% are singletons. The gene calls are TRBV7-7 and TRBJ2-1; possible D gene TRBD1, 6 bases. This TCR derives from a female donor with HTLV-1-associated myelopathy (HAM/TSP). Sequenced sample: CD8+ T cells from blood. The CDR3 protein is CASSFGSGTPDFNEQFF. CDR3 coding DNA: TGTGCTAGCAGCTTCGGATCCGGGACACCAGACTTTAATGAGCAGTTCTTC.